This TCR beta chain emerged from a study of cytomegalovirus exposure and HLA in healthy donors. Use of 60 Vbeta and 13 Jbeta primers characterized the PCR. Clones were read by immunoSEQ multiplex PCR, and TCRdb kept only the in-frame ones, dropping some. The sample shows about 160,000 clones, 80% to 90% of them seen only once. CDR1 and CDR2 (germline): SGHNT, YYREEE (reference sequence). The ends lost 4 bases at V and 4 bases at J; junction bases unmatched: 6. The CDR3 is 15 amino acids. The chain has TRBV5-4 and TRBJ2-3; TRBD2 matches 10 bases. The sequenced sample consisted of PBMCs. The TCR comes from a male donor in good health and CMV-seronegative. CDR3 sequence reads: CASSPLAGDADTQYF. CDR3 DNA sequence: TGTGCCAGCAGCCCCCTAGCGGGGGACGCAGATACGCAGTATTTT.